This TCR beta chain was captured by sequencing in a study of blood T cell repertoires in COVID-19. This CDR3 contains 16 residues. CDR1 and CDR2 from the germline V gene are LNHNV and YYDKDF (reference sequence). V gave up 3 bases and J gave up 5 bases; unmatched junction bases: 10. Assay: immunoSEQ multiplex PCR; the TCRdb copy retains only in-frame clones and omits some. The data contain under 350,000 clones, almost 85% of them seen just once; the ten biggest clones take up just over 7%. The chain employs TRBV15 and TRBJ2-1, with 7 bases identical to TRBD1. The source of this sequence is a human donor in a cohort sampled during active COVID-19. The sample consisted of peripheral blood. The CDR3 loop is CATSRGQSPPHNEQFF. CDR3 in DNA: TGTGCCACCAGCAGGGGACAGTCCCCCCCCCACAATGAGCAGTTCTTC.